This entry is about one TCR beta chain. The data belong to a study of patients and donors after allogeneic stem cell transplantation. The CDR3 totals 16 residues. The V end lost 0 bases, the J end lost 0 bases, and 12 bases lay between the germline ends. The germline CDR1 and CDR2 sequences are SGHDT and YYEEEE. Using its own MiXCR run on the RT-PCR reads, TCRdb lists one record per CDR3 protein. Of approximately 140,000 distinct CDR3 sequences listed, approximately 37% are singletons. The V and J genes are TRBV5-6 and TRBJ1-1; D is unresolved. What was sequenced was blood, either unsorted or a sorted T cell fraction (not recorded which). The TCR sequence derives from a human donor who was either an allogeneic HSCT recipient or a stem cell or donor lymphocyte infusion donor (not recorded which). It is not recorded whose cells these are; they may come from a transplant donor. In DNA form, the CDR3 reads TGTGCCAGCAGCTTGGCCTGGGAGCAGATGAACACTGAAGCTTTCTTT. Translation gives CASSLAWEQMNTEAFF.